The T cell receptor (beta chain) under discussion was sequenced for a study of T cell clones after liver transplantation. Method: immunoSEQ multiplex PCR; TCRdb's copy keeps in-frame clones and lacks some. The sample shows 50,000 or so clones, 80% to 90% of them seen only once. V was pared by 3 bases and J by 4 bases, with 10 bases between. This CDR3 contains 13 residues. The germline V gene has CDR1 MDHEN and CDR2 SYDVKM. This clone appeared a few times. The sequencing used CD8+ T cells from blood, collected 12 months after liver transplant. J is TRBJ2-7 and V is TRBV28, with D uncertain. This receptor was identified in a human patient who received a liver transplant. The T cells may partly be graft donor cells. CDR3 DNA sequence: TGTGCCAGCAGTTTCTCCCGAGCGTACGAGCAGTACTTC. It specifies CASSFSRAYEQYF.